This is a list of T cell receptor beta chains from one sample in a study of T cells in Graves' hyperthyroidism and ophthalmopathy. One entry per CDR3 protein results from TCRdb running MiXCR on the multiplex PCR reads. This table holds around 420,000 distinct CDR3 sequences, around 13% found once. Sample: blood. The receptors were gathered from a young woman with Graves' hyperthyroidism. Each CDR3 is given with its conserved first and last residue. The D gene is left open where the match is weak. Clone size, where shown, is once, few, many, or a class for clones that have expanded.

D gene: TRBD1
J gene: TRBJ1-5
clone size: many
V gene: TRBV2
CDR3 DNA: TGTGCCAGCAGTGACCTGGGACAGGGGGCAGGACAGCCCCAGCATTTT
CDR3 protein: CASSDLGQGAGQPQHF

D gene: -
J gene: TRBJ1-2
clone size: many
V gene: TRBV11-3
CDR3 DNA: TGTGCCAGCAGCTTACAGGGCATCTATGGCTACACCTTC
CDR3 protein: CASSLQGIYGYTF

D gene: TRBD1
J gene: TRBJ1-1
clone size: -
V gene: TRBV7-6
CDR3 DNA: TGTGCCAGCAGCTTAGGACAGGGTCACGACACTGAAGCTTTCTTT
CDR3 protein: CASSLGQGHDTEAFF

D gene: TRBD2
J gene: TRBJ2-1
clone size: many
V gene: TRBV12-3/TRBV12-4
CDR3 DNA: TGTGCCAGCAGTCCCGATCGGGAGGGCTCCTACAATGAGCAGTTCTTC
CDR3 protein: CASSPDREGSYNEQFF

D gene: -
J gene: TRBJ2-7
clone size: many
V gene: TRBV20-1
CDR3 DNA: TGCAGTGCTAGAGATCCCCAGCGGGCCAGCTCCTACGAGCAGTACTTC
CDR3 protein: CSARDPQRASSYEQYF

D gene: -
J gene: TRBJ1-3
clone size: many
V gene: TRBV18
CDR3 DNA: TGTGCCAGCTCGACAGCTTCCCGAAACACCATATATTTT
CDR3 protein: CASSTASRNTIYF

D gene: TRBD1
J gene: TRBJ2-7
clone size: many
V gene: TRBV6-2/TRBV6-3
CDR3 DNA: TGTGCCGGAGGACAGGGTACCTCCTACGAGCAGTACTTC
CDR3 protein: CAGGQGTSYEQYF

D gene: -
J gene: TRBJ2-5
clone size: -
V gene: TRBV7-2
CDR3 DNA: TGTGCCAGCAGCCCCGAGAACCCTAGGGGGGAGACCCAGTACTTC
CDR3 protein: CASSPENPRGETQYF

D gene: TRBD2
J gene: TRBJ2-1
clone size: many
V gene: TRBV12-3/TRBV12-4
CDR3 DNA: TGTGCCAGCAGTTCGCTAGCGGGAACTGGCAATGAGCAGTTCTTC
CDR3 protein: CASSSLAGTGNEQFF

D gene: TRBD1
J gene: TRBJ1-2
clone size: few
V gene: TRBV5-1
CDR3 DNA: TGCGCCAGCAGCCTGACAGGGAATAACTATGGCTACACCTTC
CDR3 protein: CASSLTGNNYGYTF

D gene: TRBD1
J gene: TRBJ1-1
clone size: many
V gene: TRBV28
CDR3 DNA: TGTGCCACGGGGACAGGGGGTAGGGAAGCTTTCTTT
CDR3 protein: CATGTGGREAFF

D gene: -
J gene: TRBJ1-1
clone size: many
V gene: TRBV20-1
CDR3 DNA: TGCAGTGCTCGGGGGATCTGGCTTTTGGAAACTGAAGCTTTCTTT
CDR3 protein: CSARGIWLLETEAFF

D gene: -
J gene: TRBJ2-5
clone size: many
V gene: TRBV11-2
CDR3 DNA: TGTGCCAGCAGCTTAGAGGTCTTCGGAGGCCAAGAGACCCAGTACTTC
CDR3 protein: CASSLEVFGGQETQYF

D gene: -
J gene: TRBJ1-3
clone size: many
V gene: TRBV30
CDR3 DNA: TGTGCCTGGAGTGTTTCCTCTGGAAACACCATATATTTT
CDR3 protein: CAWSVSSGNTIYF

D gene: -
J gene: TRBJ1-1
clone size: -
V gene: TRBV9
CDR3 DNA: TGTGCCAGCAGCGTAGAGCCCAGGGCCACTGAAGCTTTCTTT
CDR3 protein: CASSVEPRATEAFF

D gene: -
J gene: TRBJ2-7
clone size: -
V gene: TRBV20-1
CDR3 DNA: TGCAGTGGAGGCGGGGCAAACTCCTACGAGCAGTACTTC
CDR3 protein: CSGGGANSYEQYF

D gene: -
J gene: TRBJ2-3
clone size: many
V gene: TRBV2
CDR3 DNA: TGTGCCAGCAGTTCAGGGATCAGCACAGATACGCAGTATTTT
CDR3 protein: CASSSGISTDTQYF

D gene: -
J gene: TRBJ2-6
clone size: -
V gene: TRBV20-1
CDR3 DNA: TGCAGTGCTAGAGATCCCCGCTCTGGGGCCAACGTCCTGGCTTTC
CDR3 protein: CSARDPRSGANVLAF

D gene: -
J gene: TRBJ2-1
clone size: -
V gene: TRBV10-1
CDR3 DNA: TGCGCCAGCAGTGAGTCAAGTTCCGAGCAGTTCTTC
CDR3 protein: CASSESSSEQFF

D gene: TRBD1
J gene: TRBJ1-1
clone size: few
V gene: TRBV27
CDR3 DNA: TGTGCCAGCAGTTTAGATAGACAGGGGTGGCACACTGAAGCTTTCTTT
CDR3 protein: CASSLDRQGWHTEAFF

D gene: -
J gene: TRBJ2-7
clone size: -
V gene: TRBV12-3/TRBV12-4
CDR3 DNA: TGTGCCAGCAGCGGGGACGGGGCCTACGAGCAGTACTTC
CDR3 protein: CASSGDGAYEQYF

D gene: TRBD1
J gene: TRBJ2-3
clone size: many
V gene: TRBV12-3/TRBV12-4
CDR3 DNA: TGTGCCAGCAGTGGGCGGACAGGGGGTGGCACAGATACGCAGTATTTT
CDR3 protein: CASSGRTGGGTDTQYF

D gene: -
J gene: TRBJ2-7
clone size: few
V gene: TRBV10-3
CDR3 DNA: TGTGCCATCGGTGGGGACGGGAGCGAGCAGTACTTC
CDR3 protein: CAIGGDGSEQYF

D gene: -
J gene: TRBJ1-3
clone size: many
V gene: TRBV12-3/TRBV12-4
CDR3 DNA: TGTGCCAGCAGTTGGGGAAGACGCGGAAACACCATATATTTT
CDR3 protein: CASSWGRRGNTIYF

D gene: -
J gene: TRBJ1-1
clone size: many
V gene: TRBV14
CDR3 DNA: TGTGCCAGCAGCCAGGGACCCATGACTCGGGCTTTCTTT
CDR3 protein: CASSQGPMTRAFF

D gene: TRBD2
J gene: TRBJ2-1
clone size: many
V gene: TRBV11-2
CDR3 DNA: TGTGCCAGCAGCTTAGACCCCCCGGGACTAGGCCGCCATGAGCAGTTCTTC
CDR3 protein: CASSLDPPGLGRHEQFF

D gene: TRBD2
J gene: TRBJ2-1
clone size: many
V gene: TRBV6-6
CDR3 DNA: TGTGCCAGCAGTTACTCGAAGGGACTAGCGGCCTACAATGAGCAGTTCTTC
CDR3 protein: CASSYSKGLAAYNEQFF

D gene: TRBD1
J gene: TRBJ2-7
clone size: -
V gene: TRBV5-1
CDR3 DNA: TGCGCCAGCAGCGGGGGACAGGGGGTGACCTACGAGCAGTACTTC
CDR3 protein: CASSGGQGVTYEQYF

D gene: -
J gene: TRBJ2-2
clone size: few
V gene: TRBV3-1
CDR3 DNA: TGTGCCAGCAGGGGAAACATGGACACCGGGGAGCTGTTTTTT
CDR3 protein: CASRGNMDTGELFF

D gene: -
J gene: TRBJ1-1
clone size: few
V gene: TRBV6-2/TRBV6-3
CDR3 DNA: TGTGCCAGCAGGACGGGCCCAGGGCGGGTGAACACTGAAGCTTTCTTT
CDR3 protein: CASRTGPGRVNTEAFF

D gene: -
J gene: TRBJ2-4
clone size: few
V gene: TRBV20-1
CDR3 DNA: TGCAGTGCTAGACCGGGCCCAATTCAGTACTTC
CDR3 protein: CSARPGPIQYF

D gene: -
J gene: TRBJ2-1
clone size: many
V gene: TRBV3-1
CDR3 DNA: TGTGCCAGCAGCCAAGAAAATGGGTTCGGCGGAAGCTCCTACAATGAGCAGTTCTTC
CDR3 protein: CASSQENGFGGSSYNEQFF

D gene: -
J gene: TRBJ1-1
clone size: many
V gene: TRBV30
CDR3 DNA: TGTGCCTGGGAATACAGGGCCGGGGTGAACACTGAAGCTTTCTTT
CDR3 protein: CAWEYRAGVNTEAFF

D gene: -
J gene: TRBJ1-3
clone size: many
V gene: TRBV30
CDR3 DNA: TGTGCCTGGGGAGGAAACACCATATATTTT
CDR3 protein: CAWGGNTIYF

D gene: TRBD2
J gene: TRBJ2-1
clone size: few
V gene: TRBV19
CDR3 DNA: TGTGCCAGTAGTATAGGCGGGACTAGCGGTAACAATGAGCAGTTCTTC
CDR3 protein: CASSIGGTSGNNEQFF

D gene: TRBD2
J gene: TRBJ2-1
clone size: -
V gene: TRBV9
CDR3 DNA: TGTGCCAGCAGCGTGGGACTAGCGGGAGTAAGCAATGAGCAGTTCTTC
CDR3 protein: CASSVGLAGVSNEQFF

D gene: -
J gene: TRBJ2-6
clone size: -
V gene: TRBV5-1
CDR3 DNA: TGCGCCAGCAGCTTTTGGGGCGGGGCCAACGTCCTGACTTTC
CDR3 protein: CASSFWGGANVLTF

D gene: -
J gene: TRBJ1-1
clone size: many
V gene: TRBV27
CDR3 DNA: TGTGCCAGCAGTTTACTTTCAGGCGGTCGCGGACTGCCCACTGAAGCTTTCTTT
CDR3 protein: CASSLLSGGRGLPTEAFF

D gene: -
J gene: TRBJ1-1
clone size: many
V gene: TRBV20-1
CDR3 DNA: TGCAGTGCTTATACCAGACTGATGAACACTGAAGCTTTCTTT
CDR3 protein: CSAYTRLMNTEAFF

D gene: -
J gene: TRBJ1-1
clone size: many
V gene: TRBV12-3/TRBV12-4
CDR3 DNA: TGTGCCGTCGGATATTTAGCCTATGAAGCTTTCTTT
CDR3 protein: CAVGYLAYEAFF

D gene: -
J gene: TRBJ2-7
clone size: -
V gene: TRBV3-1
CDR3 DNA: TGTGCCAGCAAAGGGGCAAATTCCTACGAGCAGTACTTC
CDR3 protein: CASKGANSYEQYF

D gene: TRBD1
J gene: TRBJ1-1
clone size: -
V gene: TRBV27
CDR3 DNA: TGTGCCAGCAGGCCCGACAGGGAGTATACTGAAGCTTTCTTT
CDR3 protein: CASRPDREYTEAFF

D gene: TRBD2
J gene: TRBJ2-7
clone size: few
V gene: TRBV6-1
CDR3 DNA: TGTGCCAGCGATGTGACTAGCGGGTCATACGAGCAGTACTTC
CDR3 protein: CASDVTSGSYEQYF

D gene: -
J gene: TRBJ2-1
clone size: many
V gene: TRBV9
CDR3 DNA: TGTGCCAGCAGCGTAGGGGTGGGACTGACGAATGAGCAGTTCTTC
CDR3 protein: CASSVGVGLTNEQFF

D gene: -
J gene: TRBJ2-5
clone size: many
V gene: TRBV28
CDR3 DNA: TGTGCCAGCAGTTTACGCGGCGAGTACCAAGAGACCCAGTACTTC
CDR3 protein: CASSLRGEYQETQYF